This entry features one T cell receptor beta chain sequence. The entry originates in a study of cytomegalovirus exposure and HLA in healthy donors. The V gene's germline CDR1 is WNHNN and CDR2 SYGVQD (reference sequence). There are 13 residues in the CDR3. V dropped 8 bases and J dropped 9 bases, with 20 bases sitting between them. 60 Vbeta and 13 Jbeta primers were used in PCR. Libraries were prepared by immunoSEQ multiplex PCR; TCRdb keeps only in-frame clonotypes and omits some of them. The sample shows 75,000 to 100,000 clones, about 72% of them seen only once. This sequence originates from a woman aged 55-69 years in good health and CMV-seropositive. This chain uses TRBV10-1 with TRBJ2-7; D is unclear. Input material: PBMCs. CDR3 in amino acids: CASPSVPTPVQYF. The DNA for the CDR3 is TGCGCCAGCCCAAGTGTTCCTACCCCCGTGCAGTACTTC.